These T cell receptor beta chains were read from a single sample in a study of OX40 agonist ivuxolimab in advanced cancers. Generated by immunoSEQ multiplex PCR, the TCRdb table keeps only in-frame clones and is missing some. Among about 58,000 clones listed, about 86% were seen once. Specimen: CD4+ or CD8+ T cells sorted from blood, collected in a trial of the OX40 agonist ivuxolimab. The source of these receptors is an adult with an advanced solid tumor such as melanoma, head and neck, liver or kidney cancer. Both conserved end residues are part of each CDR3. D genes are given only for firm matches.

d_call	v_call	j_call	cdr3_length	cdr3_aa
-	TRBV9	TRBJ2-3	15	CASSVGLTSTDTQYF
TRBD2	TRBV5-1	TRBJ2-3	17	CASSFGTSGGRTDTQYF
TRBD1	TRBV4-1	TRBJ2-6	16	CASSKTGNSGANVLTF
TRBD1	TRBV5-1	TRBJ1-1	15	CASSKGQLGNTEAFF
TRBD2	TRBV5-1	TRBJ2-1	15	CASSLVGGTYNEQFF
-	TRBV28	TRBJ1-1	14	CASSSPGQYTEAFF
-	TRBV7-7	TRBJ2-1	15	CASSLSSASYNEQFF
-	TRBV7-2	TRBJ1-3	13	CASSLGHGNTIYF
-	TRBV19	TRBJ1-4	16	CASTLRHGRFNEKLFF
-	TRBV5-4	TRBJ2-1	17	CASSSSYRERGHNEQFF
-	TRBV18	TRBJ1-6	14	CASSGLEYNSPLHF
-	TRBV6-5	TRBJ2-5	14	CASGQWGGKETQYF
TRBD1	TRBV7-8	TRBJ1-6	15	CASSWSTGESSPLHF
-	TRBV5-6	TRBJ1-6	18	CASSLYSGSSSYNSPLHF
-	TRBV12-2	TRBJ1-5	20	CASRLARLPGGPYSNQPQHF
-	TRBV4-1	TRBJ2-3	17	CASSQEGTARGTDTQYF
-	TRBV29-1	TRBJ1-2	16	CSVEGGAGWFSDGYTF
TRBD2	TRBV19	TRBJ2-1	16	CASSILAGVGYNEQFF
TRBD2	TRBV29-1	TRBJ2-7	14	CSVDGLAGSYEQYF
TRBD2	TRBV10-1	TRBJ2-3	16	CASSESPGGGSDTQYF
TRBD1	TRBV18	TRBJ1-2	13	CASSPRQGDGYTF
-	TRBV4-1	TRBJ2-7	16	CASSQDGNRILSEQYF
-	TRBV7-8	TRBJ2-3	14	CASSSRWGTDTQYF
-	TRBV4-1	TRBJ2-7	16	CASSQDVRGGSYEQYF
TRBD2	TRBV29-1	TRBJ2-1	14	CSVGAGASYNEQFF
-	TRBV7-9	TRBJ2-7	12	CASSLSPYEQYF
-	TRBV20-1	TRBJ2-1	11	CSATSGHEQFF
-	TRBV15	TRBJ2-7	14	CATSSGHRAYEQYF
-	TRBV11-3	TRBJ1-1	13	CASSLTQSTEAFF
TRBD1	TRBV9	TRBJ1-6	15	CASSRTRTGGSPLHF
-	TRBV7-6	TRBJ2-3	14	CASSLAYNTDTQYF
-	TRBV19	TRBJ1-2	17	CASNNGGGVGRNYGYTF
-	TRBV21-1	TRBJ1-6	17	CASSGRLRVLRYSPLHF
TRBD1	TRBV18	TRBJ2-5	13	CASSPGQQETQYF
TRBD1	TRBV5-6	TRBJ2-4	12	CASAYRGSIQYF
TRBD2	TRBV11-2	TRBJ2-2	16	CASSRAGTSAGGELFF
TRBD2	TRBV9	TRBJ2-5	15	CASSGRLAGWETQYF
-	TRBV6-1	TRBJ2-2	14	CASSERANTGELFF
TRBD2	TRBV6-4	TRBJ2-1	14	CAISLGGAYNEQFF
-	TRBV25-1	TRBJ2-2	16	CASSGPGRTNTGELFF
TRBD2	TRBV6-6	TRBJ2-5	15	CASSSLAGGLETQYF
-	TRBV6-5	TRBJ1-2	15	CASSPGTFDNYGYTF
TRBD2	TRBV4-2	TRBJ2-3	18	CASSQAETSGGVTDTQYF
TRBD1	TRBV4-1	TRBJ1-2	17	CASSQDSGQGSTYGYTF
TRBD2	TRBV4-1	TRBJ2-7	16	CASSPRELAASYEQYF
-	TRBV5-6	TRBJ2-4	14	CASSLRGTKNIQYF
TRBD2	TRBV30	TRBJ2-5	17	CAWSDTGLAGGKETQYF
-	TRBV28	TRBJ1-2	14	CASSFRDGVWGYTF
-	TRBV18	TRBJ2-3	15	CASSPPYQGSDTQYF
TRBD1	TRBV18	TRBJ2-1	15	CASSPLGTGRNEQFF
-	TRBV5-1	TRBJ1-2	15	CASRPTVLLNYGYTF
-	TRBV6-5	TRBJ1-6	15	CASSTGQSYNSPLHF
TRBD2	TRBV5-1	TRBJ2-2	15	CASSSPGGLVGELFF
-	TRBV5-1	TRBJ2-1	16	CASSLSWGSSYNEQFF